The clone carrying this T cell receptor beta chain was seen just once. The antigen is unknown. This sample stems from a study of OX40 agonist ivuxolimab in advanced cancers. Across the whole study: A mean age of around 66 years, range roughly 20 to 90, was recorded, and more than 80% were male. Partial responses were seen in three patients, one with hepatocellular carcinoma and two with cutaneous melanoma.

The table came from immunoSEQ multiplex PCR; TCRdb's copy has only in-frame clones and leaves some out. Here the sample spans tens of thousands of clones, roughly 88% being singletons. Regarding the study as a whole: Among the lowest levels of clonal expansion were found in partial responders at 0.1-3.0 mg/kg. Low normalized T-cell clonal expansion was also seen in some nonresponders.

Trimming cost V 1 base and J 7 bases, with 10 bases left between them. CDR1 and CDR2 from the germline V gene are SEHNR and FQNEAQ (reference sequence). The CDR3 is made up of 14 amino acids. The J gene is TRBJ1-4, the V gene TRBV7-9, with a weak D call TRBD1 (5 bases). The source was CD4+ or CD8+ T cells sorted from blood, collected in a trial of the OX40 agonist ivuxolimab. The source is an adult with an advanced solid tumor such as melanoma, head and neck, liver or kidney cancer. The chain's CDR3 is CASSLGRDGEKLFF. The CDR3 nucleotides read TGTGCCAGCAGCTTAGGCAGGGATGGTGAAAAACTGTTTTTT.